The 2 T cell receptor beta chains in this list originate from one sample, sequenced in a study of human T cells and chemical hapten exposure. TCRdb passed the RACE reads through MiXCR, listing each CDR3 protein once. The profile shows about 68,000 distinct CDR3 sequences, about a tenth of them singletons. Regarding time point: pre-sensitization, week 0. Treatment of the sample: therapeutic diphenylcyclopropenone sensitization with weekly scalp DPC. Source: whole blood, taken in connection with sensitization to the hapten diphenylcyclopropenone (DPC). The receptors derive from a woman aged 45-65 years with alopecia areata. Some clones in this sample may be carry-over from other donors' samples.

This clonotype was seen only a few times. V is TRBV12-3 or TRBV12-4 and J is TRBJ2-1, with TRBD2 identical over 7 bases. The CDR3 extends over 14 amino acids. The J segment lost 4 bases and the V segment lost 7 bases, leaving 7 bases of the junction unmatched. DNA for the CDR3: TGTGCCAGCACCTTGACTAGCTTGTACAATGAGCAGTTCTTC. Protein product: CASTLTSLYNEQFF.

This clonotype was counted only a few times. The chain carries TRBV6-1 and TRBJ2-3, with D unclear. Between the trimmed V and J ends, which lost 7 bases and 3 bases, there was a span of 5 bases. There are 11 residues in the CDR3. CDR1 is MNHNS, CDR2 SASEGT, per germline. Here the CDR3 DNA reads TGTGCCAGCACCAGAACAGATACGCAGTATTTT. Protein product: CASTRTDTQYF.